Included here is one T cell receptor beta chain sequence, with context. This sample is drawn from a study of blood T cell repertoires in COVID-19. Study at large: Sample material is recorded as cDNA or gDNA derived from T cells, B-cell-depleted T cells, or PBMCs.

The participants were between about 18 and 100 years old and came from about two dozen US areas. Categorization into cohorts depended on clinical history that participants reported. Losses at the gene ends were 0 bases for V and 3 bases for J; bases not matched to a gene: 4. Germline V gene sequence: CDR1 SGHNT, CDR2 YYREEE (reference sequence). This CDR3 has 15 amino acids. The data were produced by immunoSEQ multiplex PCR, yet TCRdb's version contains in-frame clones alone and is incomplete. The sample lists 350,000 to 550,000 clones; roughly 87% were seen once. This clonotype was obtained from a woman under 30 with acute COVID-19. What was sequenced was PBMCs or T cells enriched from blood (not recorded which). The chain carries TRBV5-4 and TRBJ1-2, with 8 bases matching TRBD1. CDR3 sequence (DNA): TGTGCCAGCAGCTTGGGAGGACAGGGTTACTATGGCTACACCTTC. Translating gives CASSLGGQGYYGYTF.